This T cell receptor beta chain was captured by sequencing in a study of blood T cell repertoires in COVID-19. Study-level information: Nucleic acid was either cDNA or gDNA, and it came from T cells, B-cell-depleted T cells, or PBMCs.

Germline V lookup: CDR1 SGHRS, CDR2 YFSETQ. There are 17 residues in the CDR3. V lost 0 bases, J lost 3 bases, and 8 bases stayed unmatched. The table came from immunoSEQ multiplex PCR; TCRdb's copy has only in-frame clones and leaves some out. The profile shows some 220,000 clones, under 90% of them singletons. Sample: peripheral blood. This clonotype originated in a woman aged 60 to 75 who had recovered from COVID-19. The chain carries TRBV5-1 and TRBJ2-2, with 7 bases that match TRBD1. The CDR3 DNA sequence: TGCGCCAGCAGCTTGGCGTTGACAGGGAGTGACACCGGGGAGCTGTTTTTT. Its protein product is CASSLALTGSDTGELFF.